The 2 T cell receptor beta chains given below trace back to one sample, sequenced in a study of cytomegalovirus exposure and HLA in healthy donors. The PCR ran on 60 Vbeta and 13 Jbeta primers. Measured with immunoSEQ multiplex PCR; TCRdb has only the in-frame clones, and not every one. This sample has some 120,000 clones, with roughly 79% found just once. Sequenced: PBMCs. Source of these receptors: a woman between 18 and 29 years old in good health and CMV-seronegative.

The CDR3 DNA is TGTGCCAGCAGCCCTATGGGGGGCTCTGGAAACACCATATATTTT. Amino acids: CASSPMGGSGNTIYF. This chain joins TRBV2 and TRBJ1-3; the D gene is possibly TRBD1 (5 bases). V lost 6 bases and J lost 0, with 12 bases in between. Germline CDR1 SNHLY, CDR2 FYNNEI. The CDR3 totals 15 residues.

The chain is built from TRBV30 and TRBJ2-7; 7 nucleotides line up with TRBD1. Germline V gene data show CDR1 as GTSNPN and CDR2 as SVGIG (reference sequence). This CDR3 has 12 amino acids. V shed 8 bases, J shed 3 bases, and the junction held 7 bases outside the gene matches. CDR3 region: CAGTGVGYEQYF. CDR3 nucleotides: TGTGCCGGTACAGGGGTTGGCTACGAGCAGTACTTC.